A single sample is the source of the 14 T cell receptor beta chains below, sequenced in a study of PD-L1 blockade in urothelial cancer. Using immunoSEQ multiplex PCR, the repertoire was profiled, and TCRdb retains in-frame clones only, with some absent. Of approximately 100,000 clones in the sample, approximately 86% were seen once. The sequenced sample was PBMCs, obtained around atezolizumab (anti-PD-L1) treatment. Source of these receptors: a man between 50 and 59 years old with urothelial cancer.

The chain joins TRBV9 to TRBJ2-1, with D possibly being TRBD2 (6 bases). V was pared by 4 bases and J by 0 bases, with 11 bases between. The CDR3 is 15 residues long. Germline values: CDR1 SGDLS, CDR2 YYNGEE. CDR3 nucleotides: TGTGCCAGCAGCACTAGGGACTTCTCCTACAATGAGCAGTTCTTC. Its protein is CASSTRDFSYNEQFF.

V is TRBV28 and J is TRBJ2-1, with 7 bases aligning to TRBD1. There are 14 residues in the CDR3. The germline V gene has CDR1 MDHEN and CDR2 SYDVKM. The trim removed 4 bases at V and 4 bases at J, leaving 4 bases unmatched. The CDR3 here is CASSYGQEYNEQFF. DNA of the CDR3: TGTGCCAGCAGTTATGGACAGGAGTACAATGAGCAGTTCTTC.

The chain recombines TRBV6-5 with TRBJ1-3; D uncertain. The CDR3 contains 14 residues. Germline CDR1 MNHEY, CDR2 SVGAGI. Trimming removed 9 bases at V and 4 bases at J, with 16 bases between. The CDR3 sequence is CASKYQDTGNTIYF. CDR3 sequence (DNA): TGTGCCAGTAAATACCAGGATACGGGAAACACCATATATTTT.

The CDR3 DNA is TGTGCCAGCAGCGAGCGGGACAGGGCCTACGAGCAGTACTTC. Its translation is CASSERDRAYEQYF. The chain uses TRBV6-5 and TRBJ2-7; the match to TRBD1 covers 9 bases. Germline V gene lookup returns CDR1 MNHEY and CDR2 SVGAGI. V was pared by 6 bases and J by 2 bases, with 5 bases of the junction left unmatched. This CDR3 has 14 residues.

The chain employs TRBV7-8 and TRBJ1-2; 7 bases line up with TRBD1. This CDR3 region has 17 residues. V shed 5 bases, J shed 4 bases, and the junction held 16 bases outside the gene matches. Germline loops: CDR1 SGHVS, CDR2 FQNEAQ. The CDR3 sequence is CASSLPGQAASFYGYTF. As DNA, the CDR3 is TGTGCCAGCAGCCTACCTGGACAGGCGGCGTCTTTCTATGGCTACACCTTC.

CDR3 region: CASSESGLAGADTQYF. The CDR3 DNA follows: TGTGCCAGCAGCGAATCGGGACTAGCGGGAGCCGATACGCAGTATTTT. The rearrangement links TRBV7-9 to TRBJ2-3, with 14 bases lining up with TRBD2. Germline CDR1 and CDR2: SEHNR and FQNEAQ (reference sequence). The CDR3 length is 16 residues. V lost 5 bases and J lost 6; bases outside the gene matches: 7.

V and J are TRBV2 and TRBJ1-4; a possible D gene is TRBD1 (5 bases). The CDR3 is made up of 14 amino acids. Germline V lookup: CDR1 SNHLY, CDR2 FYNNEI. V shed 6 bases and J shed 7 bases, with 15 bases lying between them. CDR3 residues: CASRSVGTSEKLFF. The DNA for the CDR3 is TGTGCCAGCAGATCCGTCGGGACTTCTGAAAAACTGTTTTTT.

With respect to this clone: Mismatch with germline at one junction end may stem from a read error. The identical CDR3 is also encoded by other nucleotide sequences in the sample. The chain employs TRBV30 and TRBJ1-3; unclear D gene. Germline V CDR1 and CDR2: GTSNPN, SVGIG (reference sequence). This CDR3 spans 15 amino acids. CDR3 residues: CAWRRHGSPGNTIYF. The CDR3 DNA sequence: TGCGCCTGGAGACGTCACGGGTCTCCCGGAAACACCATATATTTT.

The chain employs TRBV30 and TRBJ2-3; 7 bases are shared with TRBD1. The V gene's germline CDR1 is GTSNPN and CDR2 SVGIG (reference sequence). Trimming took 3 bases from V and 3 from J; bases not matched to a gene: 9. The CDR3 is made up of 15 amino acids. The CDR3 is CAWRRPGQTTDTQYF. CDR3 nucleotide sequence: TGTGCCTGGAGACGACCGGGACAGACTACAGATACGCAGTATTTT.

The V call is TRBV19, the J call TRBJ1-2, with D perhaps TRBD1 (6 bases). The CDR3 is 14 amino acids. Germline V CDR1 and CDR2: LNHDA, SQIVND (reference sequence). Between the trimmed V and J ends, which lost 4 bases and 7 bases, there was a span of 16 bases. The CDR3 nucleotides read TGTGCCAGTAGTAGAGGCGGGGGCGCGGTTGGCTACACCTTC. Residues: CASSRGGGAVGYTF.

The rearrangement joins TRBV7-9 to TRBJ2-5, with D maybe TRBD1 (6 bases). The germline CDR1 and CDR2 sequences are SEHNR and FQNEAQ (reference sequence). There are 15 residues in the CDR3. V was trimmed by 5 bases and J by 3 bases, leaving 16 bases between them. CDR3 in DNA: TGTGCCAGCAGCCATCCACAGGGAGTTGAAGAGACCCAGTACTTC. It codes for CASSHPQGVEETQYF.

This clone has only one observation. The V and J genes are TRBV28 and TRBJ1-5; no clear D gene. In germline, CDR1 is MDHEN, CDR2 SYDVKM. V lost 8 bases to trimming and J lost 5 bases, with 7 bases between them. CDR3 length: 11 amino acids. CDR3 nucleotide sequence: TGTGCCAGCGGCGGAGATCAGCCCCAGCATTTT. Encoded protein: CASGGDQPQHF.

V usage is TRBV10-2 and J usage is TRBJ1-2, with TRBD1 identical over 10 bases. Germline CDR1 WSHSY, CDR2 SAAADI. The CDR3 contains 15 residues. Unmatched junction bases numbered 8, after V lost 6 bases and J lost 4 bases. The CDR3 nucleotides read TGCGCCAGCAGCAGACAGGGGGCGCAATCCTATGGCTACACCTTC. Its protein product is CASSRQGAQSYGYTF.

The rearrangement links TRBV9 to TRBJ2-1; 9 bases line up with TRBD1. Germline lookup yields CDR1 SGDLS and CDR2 YYNGEE. This CDR3 has 17 residues. V dropped 0 bases and J dropped 9; count of bases not matched to a gene: 13. CDR3 coding DNA: TGTGCCAGCAGCGTAGGTGGGGGCGGGACAGGGTATGGTGAGCAGTTCTTC. This sequence encodes CASSVGGGGTGYGEQFF.